These 30 T cell receptor beta chains were sequenced from one sample in a study of T-cell memory formation after mild COVID-19. MiXCR, applied by TCRdb to the 5' RACE reads, yields one record per CDR3 protein. The sample includes roughly 150,000 distinct CDR3 sequences, more than 14% of them seen just once. The material sequenced was PBMCs or a T cell subset sorted from them (not recorded which). The receptor source for this set is an adult woman who had mild COVID-19 (a few samples of this study predate the infection). Cell type and time point are not known.

This clonotype occurred a few times. The chain is built from TRBV5-1 and TRBJ1-1, with D maybe TRBD1 (5 bases). Trimming took off 1 base at V and 3 bases at J, with 7 bases between the two ends. Germline V gives CDR1 SGHRS, CDR2 YFSETQ. The length of the CDR3 is 13 residues. The CDR3 sequence: CASSLMGDTEAFF. CDR3 DNA: TGCGCCAGCAGCTTGATGGGGGACACTGAAGCTTTCTTT.

This clonotype was seen a handful of times. This sequence joins TRBV5-6 and TRBJ1-2; maybe TRBD1 (5 bases). The CDR3 totals 12 residues. CDR1 is SGHDT, CDR2 YYEEEE, per germline. The V gene lost 6 bases and the J gene lost 8 bases, with 14 bases spanning the gap. CDR3 in DNA: TGTGCCAGCACCCTGGGGGGTGGAGGCTACACCTTC. This gives the protein CASTLGGGGYTF.

This clonotype was seen only a few times. The rearrangement uses TRBV7-6 and TRBJ2-2, with 14 bases aligning to TRBD2. This CDR3 contains 20 residues. Germline trimming cut 5 bases from V and 0 bases from J; bases unmatched to any gene: 11. Germline-derived CDR1 and CDR2 are SGHVS and FNYEAQ. The CDR3 DNA reads as TGTGCCAGCAGCCACCCACGACTAGCGGGGGGGCCGTCGAACACCGGGGAGCTGTTTTTT. Translating it yields CASSHPRLAGGPSNTGELFF. The full variable domain, completed using reference TRBV7-6 and TRBJ2-2, is GAGVSQSPRYKVTKRGQDVALRCDPISGHVSLYWYRQALGQGPEFLTYFNYEAQQDKSGLPNDRFSAERPEGSISTLTIQRTEQRDSAMYRCASSHPRLAGGPSNTGELFFGEGSRLTVL.

Ten or more counts support this clonotype. CDR3 region: CASSPTVGGYEQYF. CDR3 in DNA: TGTGCCAGCAGCCCAACTGTGGGGGGCTACGAGCAGTACTTC. The chain carries TRBV7-2 and TRBJ2-7; possible D gene TRBD2, 6 bases. Trimming shortened V by 5 bases and J by 3 bases, and 14 bases separated the two germline ends. The length of the CDR3 is 14 residues. In germline, CDR1 is SGHTA, CDR2 FQGNSA.

Remarks on this clonotype: A junction end diverges from the germline sequence, so it may reflect a read error. The CDR3: CASRGVALGADAFF. The DNA for the CDR3 is TGTGCCAGCAGAGGAGTGGCTCTGGGGGCTGACGCTTTCTTT. This sequence joins TRBV28 and TRBJ1-1; tentatively, D is TRBD1 (6 bases). The CDR3 has 14 residues. The germline gives CDR1 MDHEN, CDR2 SYDVKM.

CDR3 residues: CSARSDRREDTEAFF. The CDR3 DNA is TGCAGTGCTAGGTCCGATCGAAGGGAGGACACTGAAGCTTTCTTT. This chain links TRBV20-1 with TRBJ1-1; D call uncertain. The V end was cut by 3 bases, the J end by 3 bases, with 17 bases between. The CDR3 contains 15 residues. Germline V gene data show CDR1 as DFQATT and CDR2 as SNEGSKA (reference sequence).

This clonotype was seen a handful of times. V gene TRBV19 combines with J gene TRBJ1-2, with D possibly TRBD1 on 6 matching bases. This CDR3 comprises 15 residues. CDR1 is LNHDA, CDR2 SQIVND, per germline (reference sequence). Trimming took off 6 bases at V and 0 bases at J, with 14 bases between the two ends. This chain's CDR3 is CASRETGTSNYGYTF. For the CDR3, the DNA is TGTGCCAGTAGAGAGACCGGGACATCTAACTATGGCTACACCTTC.

The gene calls are TRBV7-3 and TRBJ2-3; no definite D call. CDR1 and CDR2 from the germline V gene are SGHTA and FQGTGA. The CDR3 totals 14 residues. V shed 1 base and J shed 0 bases, with 5 bases lying between them. CDR3 in amino acids: CASSLIPSTDTQYF. The DNA of the CDR3 is TGTGCCAGCAGCTTAATCCCTAGCACAGATACGCAGTATTTT.

V is TRBV6-5 and J is TRBJ2-7; 9 nucleotides agree with TRBD1. The CDR3 contains 15 residues. Looked up from germline, CDR1 is MNHEY and CDR2 is SVGAGI. V lost 0 bases to trimming and J lost 4 bases; unmatched junction nucleotides: 4. CDR3 sequence (DNA): TGTGCCAGCAGTTACTCGGGGACAGGGACTTACGAGCAGTACTTC. This sequence encodes CASSYSGTGTYEQYF.

The table lists this clonotype with a few counts. The gene calls are TRBV29-1 and TRBJ1-1; weak D call: TRBD1 (6 bases). The CDR3 length is 13 residues. V lost 4 bases and J 5 bases, leaving 14 bases between the germline ends. CDR1 and CDR2 from the germline V gene are SQVTM and ANQGSEA. As DNA, the CDR3 is TGCAGCGTTGGATCAGGGGAGAGGACTGAAGCTTTCTTT. Residues: CSVGSGERTEAFF.

This clonotype was seen a handful of times. This chain uses TRBV29-1 with TRBJ1-2, with a tentative D call TRBD1 (6 bases). CDR1 SQVTM and CDR2 ANQGSEA come from the germline V gene. The CDR3 spans 11 residues. Trimming took 6 bases from V and 8 from J, leaving 13 bases between them. The DNA for the CDR3 is TGCAGCGTCGGATCAGGGGTAGGCTACACCTTC. Translation gives CSVGSGVGYTF.

This sequence joins TRBV12-3 or TRBV12-4 and TRBJ1-1, with D unresolved. The V end lost 6 bases, the J end lost 0 bases, and 17 bases lay between the germline ends. This CDR3 is 16 amino acids long. In DNA, the CDR3 is TGTGCCAGCAGCTGGGGAGGGCCTGGCCTGAACACTGAAGCTTTCTTT. This encodes CASSWGGPGLNTEAFF.

In its sample, this clonotype was seen a few times. V usage is TRBV30 and J usage is TRBJ2-7; 8 bases agree with TRBD1. The CDR3 sequence is 14 residues long. Germline CDR1 is GTSNPN and CDR2 is SVGIG (reference sequence). Trimming cost V 2 bases and J 9 bases; bases outside gene matches: 12. The CDR3: CAWSRQGARLGQYF. The CDR3 nucleotides are TGTGCCTGGAGTCGGCAGGGGGCACGGTTGGGGCAGTACTTC.

This chain uses TRBV7-9 with TRBJ2-7; D ambiguous. The CDR3 length is 16 residues. Germline CDR1 and CDR2: SEHNR and FQNEAQ (reference sequence). Deletions cut 4 bases from V and 3 bases from J, with 19 bases between. The CDR3 coding sequence is TGTGCCAGCAGCTCCCCTGATGCCCGATTGAACTACGAGCAGTACTTC. It translates to CASSSPDARLNYEQYF.

This clonotype was observed a handful of times. J is TRBJ2-5 and V is TRBV29-1, with TRBD2 as a possible D gene (6 bases). This CDR3 spans 12 amino acids. V gave up 3 bases and J gave up 5 bases, with 10 bases separating them. CDR1 SQVTM and CDR2 ANQGSEA come from the germline V gene. DNA of the CDR3: TGCAGCGTTGATAAGGGGAGGGAGACCCAGTACTTC. Its translation: CSVDKGRETQYF.

V and J are TRBV5-1 and TRBJ2-7; possibly TRBD1 or TRBD2 for D (5 bases each). Germline CDR1 SGHRS, CDR2 YFSETQ. V was trimmed by 5 bases and J by 2 bases, leaving 32 bases between them. The CDR3 extends over 20 amino acids. CDR3 DNA: TGCGCCAGCAGTCACCGCCCGCCTGGGGGTGATACGGGGCTTACCTACGAGCAGTACTTC. Translated: CASSHRPPGGDTGLTYEQYF.

This clonotype appeared a few times. The chain employs TRBV5-1 and TRBJ2-1, with TRBD2 matching 7 bases. The CDR3 spans 17 residues. J gave up 0 bases and V 4 bases, and 10 bases lay outside the gene matches. CDR1 is SGHRS, CDR2 YFSETQ, per germline. The CDR3 DNA follows: TGCGCCAGCAGCCTAGAGCGGGAAGGTGTCTCCTACAATGAGCAGTTCTTC. The encoded protein is CASSLEREGVSYNEQFF.

V gene TRBV6-6 combines with J gene TRBJ2-4; D gene ambiguous. There are 13 residues in the CDR3. Trimming took off 2 bases at V and 0 bases at J, with 2 bases between the two ends. Germline CDR1 reads MNHNY; CDR2 reads SVGAGI (reference sequence). CDR3 in amino acids: CASSYEAKNIQYF. The CDR3 DNA sequence: TGTGCCAGCAGTTACGAAGCCAAAAACATTCAGTACTTC.

The J gene is TRBJ2-1, the V gene TRBV5-4; TRBD2 might be the D (6 bases). Trimming cost V 0 bases and J 8 bases, with 12 bases left between them. Germline-derived CDR1 and CDR2 are SGHNT and YYREEE (reference sequence). CDR3 length equals 14 residues. DNA for the CDR3: TGTGCCAGCAGCTTGGCTCCTAGCGTCGATGAGCAGTTCTTC. Its protein product is CASSLAPSVDEQFF.

In this sample, this clonotype turned up a few times. J is TRBJ1-1 and V is TRBV7-9; D is unclear. V was clipped by 4 bases and J by 1 base, with 7 bases between them. Germline V gene sequence: CDR1 SEHNR, CDR2 FQNEAQ (reference sequence). The CDR3 sequence is 13 residues long. CDR3 sequence (DNA): TGTGCCAGCAGCTCTATAAAGAACACTGAAGCTTTCTTT. Translated, it gives CASSSIKNTEAFF.

CDR3 in amino acids: CASSVSPDRGGYTF. DNA for the CDR3: TGTGCCAGCAGCGTATCCCCGGACAGGGGTGGCTACACCTTC. The chain joins TRBV9 to TRBJ1-2, with 9 bases aligning to TRBD1. CDR1 and CDR2 (germline): SGDLS, YYNGEE. With 1 base clipped from V and 7 bases from J, the junction kept 5 bases outside the gene matches. This CDR3 is built from 14 residues.

This clonotype came up a few times. V and J are TRBV12-3 or TRBV12-4 and TRBJ2-1, with D maybe TRBD1 (5 bases). The CDR3 consists of 17 residues. With 3 bases removed from V and 3 bases from J, the gap between germline ends came to 18 bases. The CDR3 sequence is CASSLYRTKPYYNEQFF. As DNA, the CDR3 is TGTGCCAGCAGTTTGTACAGGACGAAACCCTACTACAATGAGCAGTTCTTC.

In this sample, this clonotype turned up many times. The genes are TRBV7-2 and TRBJ2-5, with 11 bases fitting TRBD1. V shed 5 bases and J 14 bases; nucleotides not matched to a gene: 4. Germline CDR1 reads SGHTA; CDR2 reads FQGNSA. CDR3 length: 11 amino acids. CDR3 amino acids: CASSPGQGAYF. The CDR3 region has the DNA TGTGCCAGCAGCCCAGGACAGGGGGCATACTTC.

This clonotype has a count of ten or more. This rearrangement joins TRBV7-9 to TRBJ2-7, with 11 bases lining up with TRBD2. From germline, CDR1 is SEHNR and CDR2 FQNEAQ (reference sequence). J gave up 4 bases and V 4 bases, and 3 bases lay outside the gene matches. The CDR3 loop spans 14 amino acids. The CDR3: CASSSTSGDYEQYF. The CDR3 bases are TGTGCCAGCAGCTCGACTAGCGGGGATTACGAGCAGTACTTC.

The table lists this clonotype with a few counts. The V call is TRBV6-2 or TRBV6-3, the J call TRBJ2-7; 11 nucleotides match TRBD1. This CDR3 has 15 residues. Germline values: CDR1 MNHEY, CDR2 SVGEGT. V lost 2 bases and J lost 3; bases outside the gene matches: 3. The DNA of the CDR3 is TGTGCCAGCAGTTACGGGGGGACAGGGGGCTACGAGCAGTACTTC. Encoded protein: CASSYGGTGGYEQYF.

The V and J genes are TRBV4-1 and TRBJ2-3; the match to TRBD2 covers 10 bases. Germline V gene sequence: CDR1 MGHRA, CDR2 YSYEKL. The CDR3 spans 22 residues. V gave up 1 base and J gave up 7 bases; unmatched junction bases: 26. For the CDR3, the DNA is TGCGCCAGCAGCCAAGCCCCTGTGAGGAAAGGGGTAGCGGGGGGCCACCAGCATACGCAGTATTTT. Amino acids: CASSQAPVRKGVAGGHQHTQYF.

This clonotype occurred many times. The CDR3 sequence is CASSLGGGGEQYF. As DNA, the CDR3 is TGTGCCAGCAGCTTAGGTGGGGGTGGCGAGCAGTACTTC. The V call is TRBV7-6, the J call TRBJ2-7; D possibly matches TRBD1 or TRBD2 (5 bases each). CDR1 is SGHVS, CDR2 FNYEAQ, per germline. This CDR3 is built from 13 residues. Trimming removed 1 base at V and 6 bases at J, with 10 bases between.

This chain uses TRBV4-3 with TRBJ2-3, with TRBD1 matching 7 bases. The CDR3 totals 17 residues. Trimming took 0 bases from V and 0 from J; bases not matched to a gene: 6. Per the germline V gene, CDR1 is LGHNA and CDR2 is YSLEER. This chain's CDR3 is CASSQEWKGASTDTQYF. The CDR3 DNA sequence: TGCGCCAGCAGCCAAGAGTGGAAGGGGGCTAGCACAGATACGCAGTATTTT.

The chain is built from TRBV4-1 and TRBJ2-4; D is unclear. V lost 1 base to trimming and J lost 5 bases, with 12 bases between them. Germline lookup yields CDR1 MGHRA and CDR2 YSYEKL. This CDR3 region has 15 residues. Here the CDR3 DNA reads TGCGCCAGCAGCCAAGGAGTCGGCGGTGAAAACATTCAGTACTTC. Its translation is CASSQGVGGENIQYF.

This clonotype was observed at least ten times. The chain is built from TRBV4-1 and TRBJ2-3; D remains unclear. The CDR3 has 13 amino acids. The V end lost 4 bases, the J end lost 5 bases, and 10 bases lay between the germline ends. CDR1 is MGHRA, CDR2 YSYEKL, per germline. As DNA, the CDR3 is TGCGCCAGCAGCCGAGTGGTGGGAGATACGCAGTATTTT. Its protein product is CASSRVVGDTQYF.